These 19 T cell receptor beta chains were sequenced from one sample in a study of T cells in Graves' hyperthyroidism and ophthalmopathy. The investigators amplified TCR beta CDR3 regions from RNA transcripts. RT-PCR in the first round (using the HTBI primer set) targeted the TCR CDR3. Via MiXCR, TCRdb re-called the multiplex PCR reads, giving one row per CDR3 protein. The repertoire consists of a few hundred thousand distinct CDR3 sequences, with about 15% occurring once and the leading ten covering under 7%. The sample consisted of blood. The origin of the receptors is a young woman with Graves' hyperthyroidism that later progressed to Graves' ophthalmopathy.

This clonotype was recorded many times. The chain has TRBV7-9 and TRBJ1-2, with D unclear. CDR3 length equals 15 residues. CDR1 SEHNR and CDR2 FQNEAQ come from the germline V gene (reference sequence). V gave up 1 base and J gave up 7 bases, with 16 bases separating them. CDR3 nucleotide sequence: TGTGCCAGCAGCTTAGGGTCTTCGCCCACGCGTGGCTACACCTTC. Translating gives CASSLGSSPTRGYTF.

This clonotype was observed many times. The chain links TRBV20-1 to TRBJ2-3; 7 bases line up with TRBD1. The CDR3 is 13 residues long. Losses at the gene ends were 3 bases for V and 4 bases for J; bases not matched to a gene: 4. Germline assignment: CDR1 DFQATT and CDR2 SNEGSKA (reference sequence). Here the CDR3 reads CSASLDRADTQYF. CDR3 DNA sequence: TGCAGTGCTAGCCTCGACAGGGCAGATACGCAGTATTTT.

This clonotype came up many times. CDR3 sequence reads: CASSPITGDGANVLTF. The CDR3 DNA sequence: TGTGCCAGCAGTCCCATCACAGGGGATGGGGCCAACGTCCTGACTTTC. The chain couples TRBV28 to TRBJ2-6; TRBD1 matches 7 bases. V lost 5 bases to trimming and J lost 3 bases; unmatched junction nucleotides: 7. Looked up from germline, CDR1 is MDHEN and CDR2 is SYDVKM. This CDR3 region has 16 residues. The whole variable domain, remainder taken from reference TRBV28 and TRBJ2-6, is DVKVTQSSRYLVKRTGEKVFLECVQDMDHENMFWYRQDPGLGLRLIYFSYDVKMKEKGDIPEGYSVSREKKERFSLILESASTNQTSMYLCASSPITGDGANVLTFGAGSRLTVL.

This clonotype was counted ten times or more. The rearrangement joins TRBV11-2 to TRBJ2-3; D perhaps matches TRBD2 (5 bases). The CDR3 covers 16 residues. In germline, CDR1 is SGHAT, CDR2 FQNNGV. Trimming took off 1 base at V and 3 bases at J, with 14 bases between the two ends. Written as DNA, the CDR3 is TGTGCCAGCAGCTTAGGGGGAAACCGGGGTACAGATACGCAGTATTTT. Translated: CASSLGGNRGTDTQYF.

At least ten counts were recorded for this clonotype. The chain has TRBV5-1 and TRBJ2-1, with D possibly matching TRBD1 (6 bases). Per the germline V gene, CDR1 is SGHRS and CDR2 is YFSETQ. V lost 1 base and J 3 bases, leaving 11 bases between the germline ends. The CDR3 extends over 15 amino acids. CDR3 residues: CASSLSGADYNEQFF. In DNA, the CDR3 is TGCGCCAGCAGCTTGTCAGGGGCGGACTACAATGAGCAGTTCTTC.

The chain carries TRBV6-5 and TRBJ1-5; D uncertain. The V end lost 2 bases, the J end lost 0 bases, and 17 bases lay between the germline ends. Germline values: CDR1 MNHEY, CDR2 SVGAGI. CDR3 length: 18 amino acids. The CDR3 loop is CASSYLALAEDSNQPQHF. The CDR3 bases are TGTGCCAGCAGTTACCTGGCACTGGCAGAAGATAGCAATCAGCCCCAGCATTTT.

The rearrangement joins TRBV20-1 to TRBJ1-1; tentatively, D is TRBD1 (5 bases). CDR1 is DFQATT, CDR2 SNEGSKA, per germline (reference sequence). CDR3 size: 11 residues. V lost 3 bases and J 8 bases, leaving 10 bases between the germline ends. The CDR3 coding sequence is TGCAGTGCTAGGGGGGTGTTGGAAGCTTTCTTT. Translating it yields CSARGVLEAFF.

This clonotype was found many times. This chain connects TRBV19 to TRBJ2-7; D is uncertain. The V gene lost 6 bases and the J gene lost 3 bases, with 12 bases spanning the gap. The CDR3 consists of 13 residues. Per the germline V gene, CDR1 is LNHDA and CDR2 is SQIVND (reference sequence). The CDR3: CASRRTPGYEQYF. The DNA of the CDR3 is TGTGCCAGTAGGAGGACCCCCGGCTACGAGCAGTACTTC.

In its sample, this clonotype was seen many times. The chain couples TRBV30 to TRBJ2-5, with TRBD2 matching 7 bases. The ends lost 1 base at V and 4 bases at J; junction bases unmatched: 9. Germline CDR1 reads GTSNPN; CDR2 reads SVGIG (reference sequence). The CDR3 is made up of 15 amino acids. CDR3 nucleotides: TGTGCCTGGAGTGGAAAGGGACTACGAAGAGAGACCCAGTACTTC. Translation: CAWSGKGLRRETQYF.

This clonotype was seen at least ten times. The chain carries TRBV5-1 and TRBJ2-3; D tentatively fits TRBD1 or TRBD2 (5 bases each). Deletions cut 4 bases from V and 0 bases from J, with 18 bases between. This CDR3 is built from 17 residues. CDR1 and CDR2 (germline): SGHRS, YFSETQ. The chain's CDR3 is CASSVYGTPWSTDTQYF. The CDR3 DNA follows: TGCGCCAGCAGCGTATACGGGACCCCCTGGAGCACAGATACGCAGTATTTT. Drawing the rest from reference TRBV5-1 and TRBJ2-3, the complete variable domain is KAGVTQTPRYLIKTRGQQVTLSCSPISGHRSVSWYQQTPGQGLQFLFEYFSETQRNKGNFPGRFSGRQFSNSRSEMNVSTLELGDSALYLCASSVYGTPWSTDTQYFGPGTRLTVL.

This clonotype has ten or more counts. The V gene is TRBV12-3 or TRBV12-4, the J gene TRBJ2-7; TRBD2 matches 7 bases. Unmatched junction bases numbered 11, after V lost 7 bases and J lost 2 bases. The CDR3 is 15 amino acids. CDR3 bases: TGTGCCAGCACCCTTGGGGAGGGCGCGACCTACGAGCAGTACTTC. Its protein product is CASTLGEGATYEQYF.

A note on this clonotype: A single base separates this from a much larger clone, so it may be a read error. The chain joins TRBV12-5 to TRBJ2-7; the D gene is possibly TRBD2 (6 bases). CDR3 length: 13 residues. CDR1 is LGHNT, CDR2 FRNRAP, per germline. Trimming took 5 bases from V and 4 from J, leaving 12 bases between them. The CDR3 loop reads CASGDTGDYEQYF. The CDR3 region has the DNA TGTGCTAGTGGTGATACGGGGGATTACGAGCAGTACTTC.

This clonotype was counted a few times. V and J are TRBV4-3 and TRBJ2-3; 8 nucleotides line up with TRBD1. The trim removed 0 bases at V and 6 bases at J, leaving 8 bases unmatched. The CDR3 covers 16 residues. The germline gives CDR1 LGHNA, CDR2 YSLEER. This chain's CDR3 is CASSQEERQGTDTQYF. Here the CDR3 DNA reads TGCGCCAGCAGCCAAGAGGAGAGACAGGGGACCGATACGCAGTATTTT.

This clonotype was detected many times. The chain couples TRBV10-3 to TRBJ2-1, with D hard to call. The CDR3 has 17 amino acids. Germline loops: CDR1 ENHRY, CDR2 SYGVKD. Trimming cost V 4 bases and J 0 bases, with 16 bases left between them. CDR3 bases: TGTGCCATCAGTGGGATACAGTCAAAGAGCTCCTACAATGAGCAGTTCTTC. Protein sequence: CAISGIQSKSSYNEQFF.

This clonotype was detected many times. This chain links TRBV20-1 with TRBJ2-1; the match to TRBD2 covers 7 bases. The CDR3 length is 15 residues. Germline trimming cut 5 bases from V and 5 bases from J; bases unmatched to any gene: 12. From germline, CDR1 is DFQATT and CDR2 SNEGSKA (reference sequence). DNA for the CDR3: TGCAGTGCTCCCTCAGCGGGAACCGCTAACAATGAGCAGTTCTTC. Translating gives CSAPSAGTANNEQFF.

This clonotype was picked up many times. One end of the junction varies from germline; a read error may be responsible. V and J are TRBV6-2 or TRBV6-3 and TRBJ2-3; D possibly uses TRBD1 or TRBD2 (5 bases each). This CDR3 spans 16 amino acids. Per germline, CDR1 MNHEY and CDR2 SVGEGT. CDR3 protein: CASSNSGPHSTDTQYF. CDR3 coding DNA: TGTGCCAGCAGTAACTCGGGACCCCACTCCACAGATACGCAGTATTTT.

Ten or more counts support this clonotype. CDR3 DNA: TGTGCCAGCAGTTTAAGCGGGACGGATGAGCAGTTCTTC. As protein: CASSLSGTDEQFF. V is TRBV28 and J is TRBJ2-1; 7 bases align to TRBD2. With V trimmed by 2 bases and J by 8 bases, 3 bases remained unmatched. The germline V gene has CDR1 MDHEN and CDR2 SYDVKM. There are 13 residues in the CDR3.

V is TRBV7-2 and J is TRBJ2-3; D is perhaps TRBD1 or TRBD2 (5 bases each). V was shortened by 5 bases and J by 3 bases, with 18 bases between the two germline ends. CDR3 length equals 16 residues. Germline loops: CDR1 SGHTA, CDR2 FQGNSA. CDR3 bases: TGTGCCAGCAGCCCCGAGGGACGGACTGGGACAGATACGCAGTATTTT. Its protein product is CASSPEGRTGTDTQYF.

This rearrangement joins TRBV5-1 to TRBJ2-2, with 7 bases aligning to TRBD2. Germline CDR1 SGHRS, CDR2 YFSETQ. CDR3 length equals 15 residues. The V gene end was trimmed by 4 bases and the J gene end by 5 bases; junction bases not matched to a gene: 8. CDR3 in DNA: TGCGCCAGCAGCCGGGGGGAGGCCCAAACCGGGGAGCTGTTTTTT. It translates to CASSRGEAQTGELFF.